This TCR beta chain is from a study of beta chain features in type 1 diabetes. Turning to the study itself: Summed over all samples, the examined sorted cells came to under 110,000,000. The study's findings and limits: When Type 1 diabetes patients were examined, their TCRB CDR3s proved moderately but significantly shorter in all four CD4+ subsets.

Isolation of CD4+ naive, central memory, regulatory and stem cell-like memory cells was achieved by sorting via CD45RO/CCR7/CD25/CD127/CD95/CD27. Sorted populations all exceeded 98% purity. The sequenced template was cDNA made from the entire isolated RNA. It was found that naive, central memory and regulatory T cell samples averaged about 3.4 million reads. Repertoires were generated with immunoSEQ multiplex PCR, while TCRdb's copy carries only in-frame clones and drops some. The sample lists hundreds of thousands of clones, 11% to 15% occurring once. Turning to this clone: The antigen is not known.

The CDR3 is made up of 17 amino acids. V was shortened by 0 bases and J by 1 base, with 16 bases between the two germline ends. Germline loops: CDR1 GTSNPN, CDR2 SVGIG (reference sequence). Sequencing was carried out using naive CD4+ T cells from blood. The V call is TRBV30, the J call TRBJ1-5; a possible D gene is TRBD1 (6 bases). The TCR comes from a young man with type 1 diabetes. The CDR3 nucleotides read TGTGCCTGGAGTGTAGGGGGGGGTCCATTGAGCAATCAGCCCCAGCATTTT. Amino acid sequence: CAWSVGGGPLSNQPQHF.